This TCR beta chain was sequenced during a study of metastatic and nonmetastatic thyroid tumors. Study at large: From malignant and benign thyroid patients, repertoires in blood and in tumor or nodule tissue were compared. Regarding the study as a whole: Benign nodules were reported to have significantly lower TCR beta diversity than malignant thyroid tumors, in blood and tumor.

No treatment had been given to any patient before thyroid surgery. In the original processing: A papillary thyroid cancer distant-metastasis classifier was built from CDR3 differences across clinicopathological groups. TCRdb recomputed clones from the PCR reads via MiXCR. None of the V and J calls come from the authors' own analysis; TCRdb made them. The table lists 10,000 to 15,000 clones, 20% to 25% of them singletons. This clone was seen a few times. The antigen remains undetermined. The V segment lost 3 bases and the J segment 7 bases; nucleotides outside the gene matches: 12. Germline V gene sequence: CDR1 DFQATT, CDR2 SNEGSKA (reference sequence). The length of the CDR3 is 15 residues.

The receptor's source is a female donor with papillary thyroid cancer or a benign thyroid nodule (not recorded which). Some clones in this sample may be carry-over from other donors' samples. Sequencing was performed on blood. The chain links TRBV20-1 to TRBJ2-7; 10 bases are a match to TRBD2. The CDR3 loop is CSARDLAGDYNEQYV. The CDR3 nucleotides are TGCAGTGCTAGGGACCTAGCGGGGGATTACAATGAGCAGTACGTC.